This is a list of T cell receptor beta chains from one sample in a study of T-cell memory formation after mild COVID-19. TCRdb reprocessed the 5' RACE reads via MiXCR and lists one record per CDR3 protein. The sample yields hundreds of thousands of distinct CDR3 sequences, roughly 13% seen once. Sample: PBMCs or a T cell subset sorted from them (not recorded which). These receptors were obtained from a man between 18 and 29 years old who had mild COVID-19 (a few samples of this study predate the infection). Cell type and time point are not known. Both conserved end residues are part of each CDR3. Each record gives: D gene, V gene, clone size, J gene, CDR3 DNA, CDR3 protein. A D gene is named only where the DNA matches it firmly. Size is omitted from some rows. Given values are once, few, many or a class for expanded clones.

-	TRBV9	-	TRBJ2-1	TGTGCCAGCAGCCCTAGAGTGGCCGGTTACAATGAGCAGTTCTTC	CASSPRVAGYNEQFF
-	TRBV5-6	many	TRBJ1-5	TGTGCCAGCAGCTTGACGGGGAAGGGGAATCAGCCCCAGCATTTT	CASSLTGKGNQPQHF
-	TRBV6-5	-	TRBJ2-1	TGTGCCAGCATTTACCATGCCGAGCAGTTCTTC	CASIYHAEQFF
-	TRBV29-1	few	TRBJ2-1	TGCAGCGTTGTCCACAATGAGCAGTTCTTC	CSVVHNEQFF
TRBD1	TRBV18	-	TRBJ1-2	TGTGCCAGCTCACCACTGGCGACAGGGGGCGGATCCCCCTCCGGCTACACCTTC	CASSPLATGGGSPSGYTF
TRBD2	TRBV5-1	many	TRBJ2-3	TGCGCCAGCAGCTGGACTAGCGGGGGATTCACAGATACGCAGTATTTT	CASSWTSGGFTDTQYF
-	TRBV7-9	few	TRBJ2-7	TGTGCCAGCAGCTTAGAACAGGAGTTCGACTCCTACGAGCAGTACTTC	CASSLEQEFDSYEQYF
-	TRBV20-1	many	TRBJ2-1	TGCAGTGCTAGGGACACGGTATCCTACAATGAGCAGTTCTTC	CSARDTVSYNEQFF
-	TRBV18	-	TRBJ1-1	TGTGCCAGCTCACCACGGGGGGTAACCAACACTGAAGCTTTCTTT	CASSPRGVTNTEAFF
TRBD1	TRBV7-8	few	TRBJ2-3	TGTGCCAGCAGCGCGGAGCGAGTCCAGGGGGCTAAGTATTTT	CASSAERVQGAKYF
TRBD2	TRBV7-4	few	TRBJ2-5	TGTGCCAGCAGCACGGGACTAGCGGGGGGCGTCTCCAACTTC	CASSTGLAGGVSNF
-	TRBV7-9	-	TRBJ1-6	TGTGCCAGCAGCTCAACAGGCCACTATTCACCCCTCCACTTT	CASSSTGHYSPLHF
-	TRBV5-5	-	TRBJ1-1	TGTGCCAGCAGCTTGTTTTCAGGGACTGAAGCTTTCTTT	CASSLFSGTEAFF
-	TRBV4-2	-	TRBJ2-7	TGTGCCAGCAGCCAAGATAGGGTCGGACGCGAGCAGTACTTC	CASSQDRVGREQYF
-	TRBV27	few	TRBJ1-1	TGTGCCAGCAGTCCTATGTCACTTGGAGGAAGGGCTTTCTTT	CASSPMSLGGRAFF
-	TRBV5-1	many	TRBJ2-3	TGCGCCAGCAGCTTAAGCCGGGGGATCACAGATACGCAGTATTTT	CASSLSRGITDTQYF